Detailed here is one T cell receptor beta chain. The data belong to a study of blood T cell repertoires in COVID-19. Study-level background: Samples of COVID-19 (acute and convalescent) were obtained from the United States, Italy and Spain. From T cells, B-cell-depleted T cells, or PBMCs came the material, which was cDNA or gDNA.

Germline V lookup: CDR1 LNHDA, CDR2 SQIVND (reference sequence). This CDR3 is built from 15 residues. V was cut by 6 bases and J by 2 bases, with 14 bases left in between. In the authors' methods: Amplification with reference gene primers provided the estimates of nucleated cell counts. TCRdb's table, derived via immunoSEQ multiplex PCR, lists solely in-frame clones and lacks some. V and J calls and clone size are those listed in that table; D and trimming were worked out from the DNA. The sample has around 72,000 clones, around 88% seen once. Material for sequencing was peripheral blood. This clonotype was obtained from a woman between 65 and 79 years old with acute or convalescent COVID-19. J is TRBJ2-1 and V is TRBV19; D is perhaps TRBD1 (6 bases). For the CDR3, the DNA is TGTGCCAGTAGGACCGACAGGCGAACCTACAATGAGCAGTTCTTC. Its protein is CASRTDRRTYNEQFF.